This TCR beta chain was captured by sequencing in a study of T cell responses to AZD1222 COVID-19 vaccine. This clone was detected only a few times. Germline V gene lookup returns CDR1 LNHDA and CDR2 SQIVND (reference sequence). The V end lost 9 bases, the J end lost 1 base, and 9 bases lay between the germline ends. This CDR3 contains 13 residues. Only in-frame clones appear in the TCRdb table, and some are missing; sequencing was by immunoSEQ multiplex PCR. The sample includes roughly 140,000 clones, around 88% of them seen just once. The origin of this receptor is an adult in good health. Source: peripheral blood, taken on day 0 of MenACWY control vaccination. The rearrangement joins TRBV19 to TRBJ2-2, with D possibly called TRBD1 or TRBD2 (5 bases each). CDR3 nucleotide sequence: TGTGCCAGCGGGACGGGGAACACCGGGGAGCTGTTTTTT. This translates into CASGTGNTGELFF. The complete variable domain, with remaining parts taken from reference TRBV19 and TRBJ2-2, reads DGGITQSPKYLFRKEGQNVTLSCEQNLNHDAMYWYRQDPGQGLRLIYYSQIVNDFQKGDIAEGYSVSREKKESFPLTVTSAQKNPTAFYLCASGTGNTGELFFGEGSRLTVL.